These 9 T cell receptor beta chains originate from one sample sequenced in a study of identical twins (dated by TCRdb to the mid-2010s). Library preparation was by 5' RACE. The sample was run on an Illumina HiSeq 2000. TCRdb trimmed the raw reads at Q25, called clones with MiXCR and kept productive beta chains. Under each unique CDR3 protein, matching rows form one entry showing the most common genes and DNA. This sample is represented by approximately 590,000 distinct CDR3 sequences; approximately 10% of them were singletons. The ten largest clones capture under 3% of the sample. The data also belong to a second study, concerning yellow fever vaccine responses in identical twins.

The sequenced sample was PBMCs. The receptors were gathered from a woman younger than 30 in good health.

This clonotype was observed a handful of times. The chain carries TRBV6-2 or TRBV6-3 and TRBJ2-7; D is ambiguous. CDR1 is MNHEY and CDR2 is SVGEGT in the germline V gene. The CDR3 extends over 13 amino acids. V was shortened by 4 bases and J by 4 bases, with 11 bases between the two germline ends. As DNA, the CDR3 is TGTGCCAGCAGTTGGAGTTTGCTGTACGAGCAGTACTTC. Translation gives CASSWSLLYEQYF.

This clonotype was picked up many times. This chain uses TRBV20-1 with TRBJ2-7; 8 nucleotides agree with TRBD1. CDR3 length: 13 residues. The ends lost 6 bases at V and 2 bases at J; junction bases unmatched: 6. CDR1 and CDR2 from the germline V gene are DFQATT and SNEGSKA (reference sequence). The CDR3 DNA reads as TGCAGTGCCCAACAGGGGGTCCCCTACGAGCAGTACTTC. Its translation: CSAQQGVPYEQYF.

This clonotype has at least ten counts. This rearrangement joins TRBV6-1 to TRBJ2-7; 9 bases line up with TRBD2. The trim removed 6 bases at V and 4 bases at J, leaving 10 bases unmatched. Germline-derived CDR1 and CDR2 are MNHNS and SASEGT. This CDR3 has 15 residues. The CDR3 DNA reads as TGTGCCAGCAGACGCTTTGCGGGAGGGTTGTACGAGCAGTACTTC. Its translation: CASRRFAGGLYEQYF.

CDR3 amino acids: CATGGETAFYEQYF. The CDR3 region has the DNA TGTGCCACCGGGGGGGAGACAGCGTTCTACGAGCAGTACTTC. The chain joins TRBV15 to TRBJ2-7; TRBD2 matches 7 bases. CDR1 is LNHNV and CDR2 is YYDKDF in the germline V gene (reference sequence). Losses at the gene ends were 8 bases for V and 3 bases for J; bases not matched to a gene: 10. The CDR3 runs 14 residues.

This clonotype was detected many times. The chain carries TRBV29-1 and TRBJ2-3, with D possibly being TRBD1 (6 bases). The CDR3 length is 15 residues. From germline, CDR1 is SQVTM and CDR2 ANQGSEA. Trimming pared 5 bases from V and 1 base from J, leaving 16 bases between. The CDR3 region is CSVLSGTPRTDTQYF. In DNA, the CDR3 is TGCAGCGTTTTGAGTGGGACACCACGCACAGATACGCAGTATTTT.

The chain joins TRBV12-3 or TRBV12-4 to TRBJ2-4, with 11 nucleotides matching TRBD2. The CDR3 has 16 amino acids. Trimming at V came to 6 bases and at J to 0 bases, leaving 4 bases not matched to a gene. CDR3 coding DNA: TGTGCCAGCAGCCATAGCGGGAGGGAAGCCAAAAACATTCAGTACTTC. The encoded protein is CASSHSGREAKNIQYF.

This clonotype turned up a few times. This chain connects TRBV6-5 to TRBJ2-5, with a weak D call TRBD1 (5 bases). Germline V gene lookup returns CDR1 MNHEY and CDR2 SVGAGI. V lost 0 bases and J 2 bases, leaving 13 bases between the germline ends. There are 16 residues in the CDR3. This CDR3 reads CASSYSFQGIQETQYF. Written as DNA, the CDR3 is TGTGCCAGCAGTTACTCGTTCCAGGGTATTCAAGAGACCCAGTACTTC.

This clonotype was found many times. For the CDR3, the DNA is TGCAGCGTTGATCATGTGCTAAACAATGAGCAGTTCTTC. This sequence encodes CSVDHVLNNEQFF. This chain joins TRBV29-1 and TRBJ2-1; D remains unclear. CDR1 and CDR2 from the germline V gene are SQVTM and ANQGSEA. The CDR3 consists of 13 residues. V dropped 3 bases and J dropped 5 bases, with 11 bases sitting between them.

This clonotype was seen at least ten times. This chain uses TRBV29-1 with TRBJ2-5; D may correspond to TRBD1 or TRBD2 (5 bases each). CDR1 is SQVTM and CDR2 is ANQGSEA in the germline V gene. The CDR3 is 13 residues long. V was shortened by 6 bases and J by 5 bases, with 16 bases between the two germline ends. The CDR3 DNA sequence: TGCAGCGTAAAAAGCGGTCCAGGGGAGACCCAGTACTTC. It translates to CSVKSGPGETQYF.